The clone carrying this TCR beta chain has more than one count but fewer than ten. What it binds is unknown. This entry is derived from a study of CD8 T cells in ankylosing spondylitis. Whole-study results and caveats: Matched ankylosing spondylitis synovial fluid reportedly contained a significantly enriched population of disease-linked clones. Past research had described some motif variants in reactive arthritis synovial fluid and blood. Seemingly characteristic of ankylosing spondylitis blood was a TCR beta motif consisting of eight highly homologous variants. Clones linked to the disease showed a CD8+ phenotype. They occurred at relatively low frequencies in peripheral blood.

Construction of TCR beta libraries was performed using quantitative 5'-RACE with molecular barcodes. TCRdb re-analysed the 5' RACE reads in MiXCR, keeping a single row per CDR3 protein. The table records around 140,000 distinct CDR3 sequences, roughly 18% of them present only once. Per the germline V gene, CDR1 is LGHDT and CDR2 is YNNKEL (reference sequence). The V end was cut by 3 bases, the J end by 2 bases, with 14 bases between. The CDR3 contains 15 residues. The clonotype originates from a male donor with ankylosing spondylitis. Specimen: blood, either unsorted or a sorted T cell fraction (not recorded which). This rearrangement joins TRBV3-1 to TRBJ2-7, with D possibly being TRBD2 (6 bases). The CDR3 DNA reads TGTGCCAGCAGCCAGTTTGGGACTGCGGCCTACGAGCAGTACTTC. This codes for CASSQFGTAAYEQYF.